The rows below give T cell receptor beta chains drawn from one sample of a study of T cells in Graves' hyperthyroidism and ophthalmopathy. One entry per CDR3 protein, called by TCRdb with MiXCR from the multiplex PCR reads. The profile shows 500,000 to 800,000 distinct CDR3 sequences, about 14% of them singletons. Input material: blood. Source of these receptors: a woman in her forties or fifties with Graves' ophthalmopathy. Each CDR3 is given with its conserved first and last residue. D genes are given only for firm matches. Rows give clone size only sometimes, using once, few, many, or a class for an expanded clone.

abundance	v_gene	d_gene	j_gene	CDR3nt	CDR3aa
few	TRBV7-2	TRBD2	TRBJ2-1	TGTGCCAGCAGTCGTAGCGGGATGTCCTACAATGAGCAGTTCTTC	CASSRSGMSYNEQFF
many	TRBV6-1	TRBD1	TRBJ1-5	TGTGCCAGCAGGGTAGGGGGCCGTCAGCCCCAGCATTTT	CASRVGGRQPQHF
few	TRBV5-4	.	TRBJ1-1	TGTGCCAGCAGCCTGGATCGGGTAATGAACACTGAAGCTTTCTTT	CASSLDRVMNTEAFF
.	TRBV27	.	TRBJ1-2	TGTGCCAGCAGTTTATCCTGGGGGTCTAACTATGGCTACACCTTC	CASSLSWGSNYGYTF
.	TRBV11-2	TRBD1	TRBJ2-5	TGTGCCAGCAGCCCTGACAGGGGAGGAGAGACCCAGTACTTC	CASSPDRGGETQYF
many	TRBV7-2	.	TRBJ2-5	TGTGCCAGCACCCAGGGGCGGGAGACCCAGTACTTC	CASTQGRETQYF
many	TRBV13	.	TRBJ1-5	TGTGCCAGCAGCGGGAATAATCAGCCCCAGCATTTT	CASSGNNQPQHF
many	TRBV12-3/TRBV12-4	.	TRBJ1-6	TGTGCCAGCAGTTCTTACCGACAGGCTACACCCCTCCACTTT	CASSSYRQATPLHF
few	TRBV5-1	.	TRBJ2-4	TGCGCCAGCAGCCCTAATACGCTAGCCAAAAACATTCAGTACTTC	CASSPNTLAKNIQYF
few	TRBV5-6	TRBD1	TRBJ1-1	TGTGCCAGCAGCTTGTGGGACAGGGTGAACACTGAAGCTTTCTTT	CASSLWDRVNTEAFF
many	TRBV12-3/TRBV12-4	TRBD2	TRBJ2-1	TGTGCCAGCAGTTTATTAGGGACTAGGAATGAGCAGTTCTTC	CASSLLGTRNEQFF
many	TRBV7-2	.	TRBJ1-2	TGTGCCAGCAGCTTAGATCAAGGTGGGGGGGACGGCTACACCTTC	CASSLDQGGGDGYTF
.	TRBV6-1	.	TRBJ2-6	TGTGCCACTTCACCCATGGTCCCCCTCGGAGGGGCCAACGTCCTGACTTTC	CATSPMVPLGGANVLTF
.	TRBV6-9	.	TRBJ2-5	TGTGCCGGCAGTTACCCCTCGAGGGGGACGCCCGAGATGGGGACCCAGTACTTC	CAGSYPSRGTPEMGTQYF
.	TRBV12-3/TRBV12-4	TRBD2	TRBJ2-7	TGTGCCAGCAGTACAGCCGCGGGACTAGCGGGACTCGAGCAGTACTTC	CASSTAAGLAGLEQYF
many	TRBV11-1	.	TRBJ2-7	TGTGCCAGCCTAGAGACTCCTTTGCACGATCGGCAGTACTTC	CASLETPLHDRQYF
few	TRBV29-1	.	TRBJ2-5	TGCAGCGTTGCCAGGGCCACAAGCCAAGAGACCCAGTACTTC	CSVARATSQETQYF
few	TRBV29-1	.	TRBJ1-3	TGCAGCGTTGTACAGGGAACTGGAAACACCATATATTTT	CSVVQGTGNTIYF
few	TRBV7-9	.	TRBJ2-2	TGTGCCAGCAGCTTCCGGGACACCACCGGGGAGCTGTTTTTT	CASSFRDTTGELFF
many	TRBV28	.	TRBJ1-2	TGTGCCAGCAAACTCGGGACTAACTATGGCTACACCTTC	CASKLGTNYGYTF
many	TRBV12-3/TRBV12-4	.	TRBJ2-7	TGTGCCAGCAGTTTTAAAGGGCCCCCCTACGAGCAGTACTTC	CASSFKGPPYEQYF
many	TRBV7-9	.	TRBJ1-6	TGTGCCAGCACCCCGGCGGGGGCATCACCCCTCCACTTT	CASTPAGASPLHF
many	TRBV2	.	TRBJ2-3	TGTGCCAGCACAGGGTCTACAGATACGCAGTATTTT	CASTGSTDTQYF
many	TRBV7-6	TRBD2	TRBJ2-5	TGTGCCAGCAGCTTAGCTTGGGGGTCTAGCGGGAACCAAGAGACCCAGTACTTC	CASSLAWGSSGNQETQYF
.	TRBV28	.	TRBJ1-2	TGTGCCAGCAGCTCTCAGACAGCTAACTATGGCTACACCTTC	CASSSQTANYGYTF
many	TRBV30	.	TRBJ2-3	TGTGCCTGGAGAGAGCCGGCGGCAGATACGCAGTATTTT	CAWREPAADTQYF
.	TRBV29-1	.	TRBJ2-3	TGCAGCGTTGCATTCCCAGTGACGGCAGATACGCAGTATTTT	CSVAFPVTADTQYF
many	TRBV6-1	TRBD1	TRBJ1-6	TGTGCCAGCAACCACCGGACCGGGACAGGGAGCAATTCACCCCTCCACTTT	CASNHRTGTGSNSPLHF
.	TRBV7-9	TRBD1	TRBJ2-2	TGTGCCAGCAGCTCACAGGGACAGGCGAACACCGGGGAGCTGTTTTTT	CASSSQGQANTGELFF
many	TRBV3-1	.	TRBJ2-3	TGTGCCAGCAGCCAAAGGGGAACCACAGATACGCAGTATTTT	CASSQRGTTDTQYF